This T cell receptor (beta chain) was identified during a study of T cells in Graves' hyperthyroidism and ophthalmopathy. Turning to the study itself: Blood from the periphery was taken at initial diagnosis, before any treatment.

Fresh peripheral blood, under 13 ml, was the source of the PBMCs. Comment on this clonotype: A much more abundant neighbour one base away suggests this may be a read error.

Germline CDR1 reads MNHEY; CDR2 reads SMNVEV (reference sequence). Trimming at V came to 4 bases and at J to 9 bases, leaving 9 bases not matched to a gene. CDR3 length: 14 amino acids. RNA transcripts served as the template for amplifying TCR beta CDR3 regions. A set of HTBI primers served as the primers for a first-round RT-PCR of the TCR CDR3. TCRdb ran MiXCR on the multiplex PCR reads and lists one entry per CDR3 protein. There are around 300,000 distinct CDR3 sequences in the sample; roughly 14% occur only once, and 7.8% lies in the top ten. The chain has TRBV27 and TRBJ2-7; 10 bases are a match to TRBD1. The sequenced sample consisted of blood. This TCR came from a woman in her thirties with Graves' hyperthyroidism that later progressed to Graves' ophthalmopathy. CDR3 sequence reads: CASSSLTGGLGQYF. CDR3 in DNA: TGTGCCAGCAGTTCCTTGACAGGGGGCCTTGGGCAGTACTTC.